The 24 T cell receptor beta chains listed next were all sequenced from one sample in a study of CD8 T cells in ankylosing spondylitis. TCRdb fed the 5' RACE reads into MiXCR, producing one record per CDR3 protein. The sample holds roughly 350,000 distinct CDR3 sequences, roughly 8% seen once. Their antigen targets remain unknown. The study, taken as a whole, reports: Within ankylosing spondylitis blood, a TCR beta motif made up of roughly eight highly homologous variants appeared to be characteristic.

Sequenced: blood, either unsorted or a sorted T cell fraction (not recorded which). These receptors all come from a male donor with ankylosing spondylitis.

V and J are TRBV27 and TRBJ1-1, with D perhaps TRBD1 (6 bases). Germline lookup yields CDR1 MNHEY and CDR2 SMNVEV (reference sequence). The CDR3 length is 12 residues. Trimming cost V 5 bases and J 7 bases, with 11 bases left between them. This CDR3 is CASSRPGHEAFF. CDR3 coding DNA: TGTGCCAGCAGTAGACCGGGACATGAAGCTTTCTTT.

This clonotype was detected only a few times. The chain combines TRBV20-1 with TRBJ2-7; 10 bases line up with TRBD2. This CDR3 comprises 15 residues. V lost 3 bases to trimming and J lost 2 bases; unmatched junction nucleotides: 7. Germline CDR1 reads DFQATT; CDR2 reads SNEGSKA (reference sequence). The CDR3 sequence is CSASPTSGITYEQYF. CDR3 coding DNA: TGCAGTGCTAGCCCAACTAGCGGGATAACCTACGAGCAGTACTTC.

The sample holds a few counts of this clonotype. V gene TRBV29-1 combines with J gene TRBJ2-1; unclear D gene. The CDR3 totals 14 residues. Germline CDR1 is SQVTM and CDR2 is ANQGSEA. With 3 bases removed from V and 1 base from J, the gap between germline ends came to 10 bases. CDR3 amino acids: CSVDRRQSYNEQFF. DNA of the CDR3: TGCAGCGTTGACCGCAGGCAGTCCTACAATGAGCAGTTCTTC.

The chain uses TRBV19 and TRBJ1-1; 8 bases fit TRBD1. The V and J ends lost 1 base and 1 base, in that order; junction bases with no gene match: 5. Germline CDR1 LNHDA, CDR2 SQIVND (reference sequence). The CDR3 is 16 residues long. CDR3 sequence (DNA): TGTGCCAGTAGTATAGCCGCCGGGACAGGGAACACTGAAGCTTTCTTT. Translation gives CASSIAAGTGNTEAFF.

The V gene is TRBV9, the J gene TRBJ2-3; D gene unclear. V lost 0 bases and J 7 bases, leaving 12 bases between the germline ends. The CDR3 totals 14 residues. Per the germline V gene, CDR1 is SGDLS and CDR2 is YYNGEE. The CDR3 bases are TGTGCCAGCAGCGTAGCCCTCACAGAGAATACGCAGTATTTT. Protein: CASSVALTENTQYF.

This clonotype was seen many times. This chain joins TRBV28 and TRBJ2-1, with D unclear. The germline gives CDR1 MDHEN, CDR2 SYDVKM. The CDR3 length is 15 residues. V was pared by 3 bases and J by 0 bases, with 9 bases between. The CDR3 DNA follows: TGTGCCAGCAGTTTCAGGCTGATCTCCTACAATGAGCAGTTCTTC. This codes for CASSFRLISYNEQFF.

This chain links TRBV10-1 with TRBJ2-1; D is possibly TRBD1 (6 bases). Germline CDR1 and CDR2: WNHNN and SYGVQD (reference sequence). Trimming removed 4 bases at V and 9 bases at J, with 13 bases between. The CDR3 has 13 residues. The CDR3 loop reads CASSVIRGSEQFF. CDR3 in DNA: TGCGCCAGCAGTGTGATAAGGGGGAGTGAGCAGTTCTTC.

In its sample, this clonotype was seen many times. The V and J genes are TRBV12-3 or TRBV12-4 and TRBJ2-1; 9 bases agree with TRBD1. J was trimmed by 4 bases and V by 6 bases; bases with no gene match: 7. The CDR3 totals 15 residues. CDR3 in DNA: TGTGCCAGCAGCCTTGGACAGGGGATTTACAATGAGCAGTTCTTC. Protein product: CASSLGQGIYNEQFF.

The genes are TRBV5-5 and TRBJ2-3; no clear D. Looked up from germline, CDR1 is SGHKS and CDR2 is YYEKEE (reference sequence). The CDR3 sequence is 14 residues long. The V and J ends lost 1 base and 3 bases respectively, with 9 bases between them. The CDR3 spells CASSLLDGTDTQYF. The CDR3 nucleotides are TGTGCCAGCAGCTTGCTGGACGGAACAGATACGCAGTATTTT.

With regard to this clonotype: A much larger clonotype is one base distant, so this may be a read error. This chain joins TRBV5-1 and TRBJ2-1; a possible D gene is TRBD2 (6 bases). Germline assignment: CDR1 SGHRS and CDR2 YFSETQ. V lost 4 bases and J lost 2, with 25 bases in between. The CDR3 loop spans 19 amino acids. In DNA form, the CDR3 reads TGCGCCAGCAGCCTCCGATCGAGGGAGCGGGTGGGTCCCTACAATGAGCAGTTCTTC. It encodes CASSLRSRERVGPYNEQFF.

The chain is built from TRBV4-1 and TRBJ2-2; no clear D. V lost 3 bases, J lost 1 base, and 18 bases lay in between. The CDR3 spans 18 residues. The germline CDR1 and CDR2 sequences are MGHRA and YSYEKL. The CDR3 DNA reads TGCGCCAGCAGCCATAAAACCGACCCGGTCTTGAACACCGGGGAGCTGTTTTTT. Translation: CASSHKTDPVLNTGELFF.

This clonotype was seen ten or more times. The chain recombines TRBV12-3 or TRBV12-4 with TRBJ2-7, with D tentatively TRBD2 (5 bases). V was shortened by 0 bases and J by 6 bases, with 9 bases between the two germline ends. The CDR3 is made up of 13 amino acids. The CDR3 nucleotides are TGTGCCAGCAGTTTAGCTGAGGGTCGCGAGCAGTACTTC. This gives the protein CASSLAEGREQYF.

In the case of this clonotype: Compared with germline, one end of the junction differs, possibly owing to a read error. The V call is TRBV6-1, the J call TRBJ2-5; D ambiguous. Germline V lookup: CDR1 MNHNS, CDR2 SASEGT. The CDR3 is 10 residues long. The chain's CDR3 is CASSEATVNF. The CDR3, as DNA: TGTGCCAGCAGTGAAGCGACTGTAAACTTC.

This sequence joins TRBV3-1 and TRBJ1-2, with 9 bases fitting TRBD1. CDR3 length: 16 amino acids. The germline V gene encodes CDR1 LGHDT and CDR2 YNNKEL (reference sequence). The ends lost 5 bases at V and 4 bases at J; junction bases unmatched: 11. The chain's CDR3 is CASSYDPGQGGYGYTF. The CDR3 DNA sequence: TGTGCCAGCAGCTACGATCCGGGACAGGGTGGCTATGGCTACACCTTC. The full variable domain, with the rest looked up from reference TRBV3-1 and TRBJ1-2, is DTAVSQTPKYLVTQMGNDKSIKCEQNLGHDTMYWYKQDSKKFLKIMFSYNNKELIINETVPNRFSPKSPDKAHLNLHINSLELGDSAVYFCASSYDPGQGGYGYTFGSGTRLTVV.

Of note for this clonotype: A much larger clone lies a single base off, so this may be a read error. This rearrangement joins TRBV12-3 or TRBV12-4 to TRBJ1-5; D unresolved. The CDR3 is made up of 12 amino acids. CDR3 amino acids: CSSSPTNQPQHF. The DNA of the CDR3 is TGTTCCAGCAGTCCAACAAATCAGCCCCAGCATTTT.

This clonotype was recorded many times. The chain links TRBV3-1 to TRBJ2-1; TRBD1 aligns across 10 bases. CDR3 length equals 12 residues. V was pared by 6 bases and J by 9 bases, with 2 bases of the junction left unmatched. Germline loops: CDR1 LGHDT, CDR2 YNNKEL (reference sequence). Here the CDR3 DNA reads TGTGCCAGCAGAAGACAGGGGGCTGAGCAGTTCTTC. Protein sequence: CASRRQGAEQFF.

This clonotype was found a few times. This chain connects TRBV5-1 to TRBJ1-5; 7 positions match TRBD1. This CDR3 has 14 amino acids. Per the germline V gene, CDR1 is SGHRS and CDR2 is YFSETQ. V trimming: 4 bases; J trimming: 5 bases; junction bases outside the gene matches: 6. In nucleotides, the CDR3 is TGCGCCAGCAGCCCGGGACAGTTTGATCAGCCCCAGCATTTT. Residues: CASSPGQFDQPQHF.

This clonotype has more than one count but fewer than ten. This chain connects TRBV20-1 to TRBJ2-7; the D gene is possibly TRBD2 (6 bases). In germline, CDR1 is DFQATT, CDR2 SNEGSKA (reference sequence). V gave up 8 bases and J gave up 6 bases, with 20 bases separating them. The CDR3 runs 13 residues. The CDR3 loop reads CSTTTPGVGEQYF. The CDR3 DNA follows: TGCAGTACCACCACCCCGGGGGTAGGCGAGCAGTACTTC.

The chain has TRBV12-3 or TRBV12-4 and TRBJ2-1; maybe TRBD1 (5 bases). This CDR3 region has 14 residues. V was trimmed by 4 bases and J by 5 bases, leaving 12 bases between them. CDR3: CASSSAGNDNEQFF. Written as DNA, the CDR3 is TGTGCCAGCAGTTCCGCAGGGAACGACAATGAGCAGTTCTTC.

As DNA, the CDR3 is TGTGCCAGCTCACCTACTGGGACAGGGGGATCGGGGGAGCAGTACTTC. Encoded protein: CASSPTGTGGSGEQYF. The chain has TRBV18 and TRBJ2-7; 11 bases agree with TRBD1. V lost 3 bases to trimming and J lost 7 bases; unmatched junction nucleotides: 11. The CDR3 length is 16 residues. Germline V gene lookup returns CDR1 KGHSH and CDR2 LQKENI.

The chain combines TRBV28 with TRBJ2-5; 8 bases fit TRBD1. The V gene end was trimmed by 5 bases and the J gene end by 3 bases; junction bases not matched to a gene: 5. The CDR3 is 14 amino acids. The germline V gene encodes CDR1 MDHEN and CDR2 SYDVKM. The CDR3 coding sequence is TGTGCCAGCAGTACGCCGGACAGGGAAGAGACCCAGTACTTC. Residues: CASSTPDREETQYF.

This clonotype appeared a few times. CDR3 in DNA: TGTGCCAGCAGTGGAAGGGACACCATATATTTT. Protein product: CASSGRDTIYF. V usage is TRBV6-4 and J usage is TRBJ1-3; D ambiguous. Trimming took off 4 bases at V and 8 bases at J, with 6 bases between the two ends. The CDR3 consists of 11 residues. Germline loops: CDR1 MRHNA, CDR2 SNTAGT.

This clonotype was seen repeatedly, ten times or more. This sequence joins TRBV15 and TRBJ2-2, with D unresolved. Germline V gene lookup returns CDR1 LNHNV and CDR2 YYDKDF (reference sequence). This CDR3 has 11 residues. Trimming stripped 6 bases from V and 1 base from J, with 0 bases between. The CDR3 loop is CATRNTGELFF. The DNA for the CDR3 is TGTGCCACCAGGAACACCGGGGAGCTGTTTTTT.

The chain is built from TRBV4-2 and TRBJ2-5; a weak D match, TRBD2 (6 bases). Germline CDR1 reads LGHNA; CDR2 reads YNFKEQ. V lost 1 base and J lost 1, with 10 bases in between. This CDR3 has 15 amino acids. DNA of the CDR3: TGTGCCAGCAGCCAAGTGGAGGGGCGCCAAGAGACCCAGTACTTC. Translation gives CASSQVEGRQETQYF.